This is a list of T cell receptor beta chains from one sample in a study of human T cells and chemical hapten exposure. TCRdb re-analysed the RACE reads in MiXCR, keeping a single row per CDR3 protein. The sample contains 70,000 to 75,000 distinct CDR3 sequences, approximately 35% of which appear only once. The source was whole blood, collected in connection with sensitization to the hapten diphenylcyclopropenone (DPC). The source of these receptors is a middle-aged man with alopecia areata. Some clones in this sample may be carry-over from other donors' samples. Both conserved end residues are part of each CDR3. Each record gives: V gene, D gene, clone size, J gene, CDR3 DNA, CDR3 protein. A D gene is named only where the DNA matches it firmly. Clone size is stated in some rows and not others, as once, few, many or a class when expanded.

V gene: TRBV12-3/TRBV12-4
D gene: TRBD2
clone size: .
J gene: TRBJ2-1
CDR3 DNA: TGTGCCAGCAGAACGAGCGGGAGTGCCTACAATGAGCAGTTCTTC
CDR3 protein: CASRTSGSAYNEQFF

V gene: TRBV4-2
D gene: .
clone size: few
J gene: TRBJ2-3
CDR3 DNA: TGTGCCAGCAGCCAAGAGGGGCCCCCAAGGGCAGATACGCAGTATTTT
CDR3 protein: CASSQEGPPRADTQYF

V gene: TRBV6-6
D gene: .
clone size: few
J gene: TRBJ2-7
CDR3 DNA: TGTGCCAGCACTGGGACACCCTACGAGCAGTACTTC
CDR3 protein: CASTGTPYEQYF

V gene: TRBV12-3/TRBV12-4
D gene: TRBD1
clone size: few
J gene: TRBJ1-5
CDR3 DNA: TGTGCCAGCAGACCCGGGACAGGCGACCAGCCCCAGCATTTT
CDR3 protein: CASRPGTGDQPQHF

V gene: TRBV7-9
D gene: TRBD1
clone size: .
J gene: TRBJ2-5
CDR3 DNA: TGTGCCAGCAGATCGACAGGGTTAGAGACCCAGTACTTC
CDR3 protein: CASRSTGLETQYF

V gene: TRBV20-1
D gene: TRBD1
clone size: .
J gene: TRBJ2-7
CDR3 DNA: TGCAGTGCTGCCTCCCCCAGACAGGGGGCCTCCCTCGAGCAGTACTTC
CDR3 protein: CSAASPRQGASLEQYF

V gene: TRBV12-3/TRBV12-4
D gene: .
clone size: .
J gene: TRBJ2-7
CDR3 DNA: TGTGCCAGCAGTTTAAGGGCAGGGGACAACTACGAGCAGTACTTC
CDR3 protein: CASSLRAGDNYEQYF

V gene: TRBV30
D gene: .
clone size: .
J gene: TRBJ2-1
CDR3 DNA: TGTGCTACTACCCACAGGGAAGTGGACAATGAGCAGTTCTTC
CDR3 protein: CATTHREVDNEQFF

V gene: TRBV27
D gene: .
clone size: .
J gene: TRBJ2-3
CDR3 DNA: TGTGCCAGCAGTTTACGCGAACTGACCCTAGGCACAGATACGCAGTATTTT
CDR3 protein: CASSLRELTLGTDTQYF

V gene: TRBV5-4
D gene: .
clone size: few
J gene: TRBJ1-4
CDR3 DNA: TGTGCCAGCAGCTTGGCCGGGGAAAAACTGTTTTTT
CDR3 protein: CASSLAGEKLFF

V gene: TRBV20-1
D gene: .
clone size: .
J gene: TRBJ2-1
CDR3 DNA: TGCAGTGCAACAGGGGGGGGGAGGGCCATGGGTGAGCAGTTCTTC
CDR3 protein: CSATGGGRAMGEQFF

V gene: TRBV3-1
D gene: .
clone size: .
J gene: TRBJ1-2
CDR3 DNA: TGTGCCAGCAGCCAAGATCTGGTCAGGGGAGGCTATGGCTACACCTTC
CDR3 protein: CASSQDLVRGGYGYTF

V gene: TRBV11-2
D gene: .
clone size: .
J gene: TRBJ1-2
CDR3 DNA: TGTGCCAGCAGCGTTAGACAGGCCAGCGTTTACCACACCTTC
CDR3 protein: CASSVRQASVYHTF

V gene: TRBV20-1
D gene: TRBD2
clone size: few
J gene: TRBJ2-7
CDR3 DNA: TGCAGTGCTAGGGAGACTAGCGGGAGAAGCGAGCAGTACTTC
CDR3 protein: CSARETSGRSEQYF

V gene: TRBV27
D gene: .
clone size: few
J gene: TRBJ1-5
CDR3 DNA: TGTGCCAGCAGTGGGACGGGACGAAATCAGCCCCAGCATTTT
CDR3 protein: CASSGTGRNQPQHF

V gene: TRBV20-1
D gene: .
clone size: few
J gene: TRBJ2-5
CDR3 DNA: TGCAGTGCTAGTATCGTATTCGGGACCCAGTACTTC
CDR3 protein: CSASIVFGTQYF

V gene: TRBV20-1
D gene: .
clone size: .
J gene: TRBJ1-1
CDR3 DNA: TGCAGTGCTAGAGATGGTGGAGGTGAAGCTTTCTTT
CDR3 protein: CSARDGGGEAFF

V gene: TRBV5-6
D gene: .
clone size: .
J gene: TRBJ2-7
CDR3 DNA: TGTGCCAGCAGCCGCGGGACAGCCAAATTAGCCTACGAGCAGTACTTC
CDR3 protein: CASSRGTAKLAYEQYF

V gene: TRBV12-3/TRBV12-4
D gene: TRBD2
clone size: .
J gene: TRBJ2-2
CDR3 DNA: TGTGCCAGCAGTCCCCTGGGACTAGCGGTAAACACCGGGGAGCTGTTTTTT
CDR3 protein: CASSPLGLAVNTGELFF

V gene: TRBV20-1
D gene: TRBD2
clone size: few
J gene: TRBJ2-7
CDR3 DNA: TGCAGTGCCACTACTAGCGGGACGTCCTACGAGCAGTACTTC
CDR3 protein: CSATTSGTSYEQYF

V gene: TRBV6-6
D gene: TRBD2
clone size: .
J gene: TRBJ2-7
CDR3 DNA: TGTGCCAGCAGTTTCGCGGGAGGGTCCTACGAGCAGTACTTC
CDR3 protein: CASSFAGGSYEQYF

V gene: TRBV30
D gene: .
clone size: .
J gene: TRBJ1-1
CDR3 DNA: TGTGCCTGGAGTGTAAACGGCGGCGAAGCTTTCTTT
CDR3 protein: CAWSVNGGEAFF

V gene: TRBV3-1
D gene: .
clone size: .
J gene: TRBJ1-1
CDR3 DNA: TGTGCCAGCCGCCAAGACAGACTGAACACTGAAGCTTTCTTT
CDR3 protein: CASRQDRLNTEAFF

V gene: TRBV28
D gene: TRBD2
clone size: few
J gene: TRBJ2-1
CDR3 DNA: TGTGCCAGCAGTTTTAGCGGGAGATACAATGAGCAGTTCTTC
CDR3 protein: CASSFSGRYNEQFF

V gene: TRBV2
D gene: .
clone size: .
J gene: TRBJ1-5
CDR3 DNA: TGTGCCAGCAGTGGACCGTATAGCAATCAGCCCCAGCATTTT
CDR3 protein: CASSGPYSNQPQHF

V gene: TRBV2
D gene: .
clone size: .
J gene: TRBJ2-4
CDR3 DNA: TGTGCCAGCAGTGAGAAACTTGTCTCGACCAAAAACATTCAGTACTTC
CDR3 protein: CASSEKLVSTKNIQYF

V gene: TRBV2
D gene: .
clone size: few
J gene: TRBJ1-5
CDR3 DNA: TGTGCCAGCAGTGCGGACTCCGGCAATCAGCCCCAGCATTTT
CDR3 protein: CASSADSGNQPQHF

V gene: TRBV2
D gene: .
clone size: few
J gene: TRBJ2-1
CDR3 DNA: TGTGCCAGCAGTGAAGTCAGGGCCGAGCAGTTCTTC
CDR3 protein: CASSEVRAEQFF

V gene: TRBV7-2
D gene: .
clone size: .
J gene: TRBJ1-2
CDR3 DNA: TGTGCCAGCAGCTTAGCGCCGGGGGCGGGCTATGGCTACACCTTC
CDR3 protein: CASSLAPGAGYGYTF

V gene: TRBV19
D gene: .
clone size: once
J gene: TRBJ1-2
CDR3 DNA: TGTGCCAGTGGCGATGGCTACACCTTC
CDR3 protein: CASGDGYTF

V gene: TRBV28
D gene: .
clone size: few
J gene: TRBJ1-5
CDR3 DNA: TGTGCCAGCAGGAATCCGGGACGGACCAGCAATCAGCCCCAGCATTTT
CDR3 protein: CASRNPGRTSNQPQHF

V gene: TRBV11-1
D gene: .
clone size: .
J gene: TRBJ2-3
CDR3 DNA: TGTGCCAGCAGCTTTGACGAGGGGGATACGCAGTATTTT
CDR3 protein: CASSFDEGDTQYF

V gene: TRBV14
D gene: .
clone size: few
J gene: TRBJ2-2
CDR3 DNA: TGTGCCAGCAGCCAACACCCCCGGATGACCGGGGAGCTGTTTTTT
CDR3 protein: CASSQHPRMTGELFF

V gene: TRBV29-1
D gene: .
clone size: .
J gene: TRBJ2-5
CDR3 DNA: TGCAGCGTTGCAGGGAATCGGGGAAAAGAGACCCAGTACTTC
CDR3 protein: CSVAGNRGKETQYF

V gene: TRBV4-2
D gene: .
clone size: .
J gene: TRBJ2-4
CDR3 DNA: TGTGCCAGCAGCCAAGATGCAGGGTGGGCCAAAAACATTCAGTACTTC
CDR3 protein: CASSQDAGWAKNIQYF

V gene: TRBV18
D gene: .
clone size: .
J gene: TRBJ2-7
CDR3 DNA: TGTGCCAGCTCACCACTAGGAGAGGGACCCTACGAGCAGTACTTC
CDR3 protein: CASSPLGEGPYEQYF

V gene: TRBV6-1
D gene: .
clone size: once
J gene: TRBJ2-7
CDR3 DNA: TGTGCCAGCGCGAGGACGTTAAACTACGAGCAGTACTTC
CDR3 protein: CASARTLNYEQYF

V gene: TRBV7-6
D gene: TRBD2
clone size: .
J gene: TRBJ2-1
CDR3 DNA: TGTGCCAGCAGCCGACTAGCGGGAGATCTTGAGCAGTTCTTC
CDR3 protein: CASSRLAGDLEQFF

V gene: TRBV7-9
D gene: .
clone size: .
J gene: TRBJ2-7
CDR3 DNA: TGTGCCAGCAGCCGTGAGAGGACATACCGGTACGAGCAGTACTTC
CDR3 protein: CASSRERTYRYEQYF

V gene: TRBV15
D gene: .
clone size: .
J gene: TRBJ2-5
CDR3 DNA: TGTGCCACCAGCAGAGATAGAGGCAAACAAGAGACCCAGTACTTC
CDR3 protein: CATSRDRGKQETQYF

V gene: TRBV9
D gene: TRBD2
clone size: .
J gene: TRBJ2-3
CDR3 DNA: TGTGCCAGCAGCGTAGCGGGAGGAGGGAAAGATACGCAGTATTTT
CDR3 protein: CASSVAGGGKDTQYF

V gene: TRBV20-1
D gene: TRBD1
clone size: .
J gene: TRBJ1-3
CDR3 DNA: TGCAGTGCAGATACAGGGGGCTCTGGAAACACCATATATTTT
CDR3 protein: CSADTGGSGNTIYF

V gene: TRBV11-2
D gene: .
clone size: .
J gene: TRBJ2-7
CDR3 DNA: TGTGCCAGCAGCGCCCGACAGACCTCCTACGAGCAGTACTTC
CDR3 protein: CASSARQTSYEQYF

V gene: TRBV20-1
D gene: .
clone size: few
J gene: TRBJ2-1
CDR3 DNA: TGCAGTGCTAGAGATTCCCTAGCGCCCCCCTACAATGAGCAGTTCTTC
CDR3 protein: CSARDSLAPPYNEQFF

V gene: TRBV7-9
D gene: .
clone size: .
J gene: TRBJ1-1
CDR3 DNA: TGTGCCAGCAGCCGGGACGGGGGTCATCCTGAAGCTTTCTTT
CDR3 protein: CASSRDGGHPEAFF

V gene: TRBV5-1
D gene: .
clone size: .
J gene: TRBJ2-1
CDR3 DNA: TGCGCCAGCAGCTTGGCCTCCGGGACATTCTCCTACAATGAGCAGTTCTTC
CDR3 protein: CASSLASGTFSYNEQFF

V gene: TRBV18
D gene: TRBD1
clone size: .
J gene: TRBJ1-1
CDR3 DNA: TGTGCCAGCTCACCACCCCGGGGACAGGGAAAAACACACACTGAAGCTTTCTTT
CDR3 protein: CASSPPRGQGKTHTEAFF

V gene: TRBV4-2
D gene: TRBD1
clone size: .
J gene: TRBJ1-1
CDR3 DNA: TGTGCCAGCAGCCGGGACAGGGCGAACACTGAAGCTTTCTTT
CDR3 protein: CASSRDRANTEAFF

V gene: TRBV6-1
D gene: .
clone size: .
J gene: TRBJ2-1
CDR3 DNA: TGTGCCAGCAGTGAACCACGTGATTATGGGAATGAGCAGTTCTTC
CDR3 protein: CASSEPRDYGNEQFF

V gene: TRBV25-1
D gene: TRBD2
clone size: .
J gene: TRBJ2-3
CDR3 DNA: TGTGCCAGCAGTGGATTACCGGGACTAGCGGGAGGCGGTATCAATACGCAGTATTTT
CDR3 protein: CASSGLPGLAGGGINTQYF

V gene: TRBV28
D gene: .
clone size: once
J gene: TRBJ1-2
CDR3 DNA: TGTGCCAGCAGTCAACCGGTAAACTATGGCTACACCTTC
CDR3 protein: CASSQPVNYGYTF

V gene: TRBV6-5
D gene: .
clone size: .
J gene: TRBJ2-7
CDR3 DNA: TGTGCCAGCAGTTACGACGGGACACGCGAGCAGTACTTC
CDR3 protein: CASSYDGTREQYF

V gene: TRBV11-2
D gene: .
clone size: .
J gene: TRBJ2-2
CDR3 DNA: TGTGCCAGCAGCTTGGACCGACAGACCGGGGAGCTGTTTTTT
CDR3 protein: CASSLDRQTGELFF

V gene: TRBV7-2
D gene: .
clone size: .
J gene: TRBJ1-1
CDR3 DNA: TGTGCCAGCACATCACATAAGGCAGGGGCCACTGAAGCTTTCTTT
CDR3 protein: CASTSHKAGATEAFF

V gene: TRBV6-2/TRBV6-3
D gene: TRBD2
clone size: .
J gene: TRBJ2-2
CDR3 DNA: TGTGCCAGCAAAAATAGCGGGAAGAACACCGGGGAGCTGTTTTTT
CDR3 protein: CASKNSGKNTGELFF